The 22 T cell receptor beta chains reported below all come from one sample, sequenced in a study of blood T cell repertoires in COVID-19. Produced via immunoSEQ multiplex PCR; TCRdb's table is partial and in-frame only. The repertoire holds about 160,000 clones, with 75% to 80% as singletons. Sequencing was carried out using peripheral blood. The source is a woman of 80 years or more with acute or convalescent COVID-19.

The chain has TRBV5-4 and TRBJ2-3, with D unresolved. The CDR3 runs 13 residues. Germline V gene sequence: CDR1 SGHNT, CDR2 YYREEE (reference sequence). Trimming left V 2 bases short and J 4 bases short, with 8 bases between. Here the CDR3 reads CASSFTAADTQYF. CDR3 DNA sequence: TGTGCCAGCAGCTTTACGGCGGCAGATACGCAGTATTTT.

The rearrangement links TRBV6-6 to TRBJ2-2, with TRBD1 identical over 11 bases. Germline V gives CDR1 MNHNY, CDR2 SVGAGI (reference sequence). The CDR3 sequence is 15 residues long. J lost 8 bases, V lost 5 bases, and 7 bases had no gene match. The CDR3 nucleotides read TGTGCCAGCAGTGTGGGACAGGGGGTAAATGGGGAGCTGTTTTTT. Protein product: CASSVGQGVNGELFF.

Concerning this clone: One junction end does not reproduce the germline sequence, and a read error may be involved. V is TRBV12-3 or TRBV12-4 and J is TRBJ1-6; TRBD1 matches at 9 bases. This CDR3 comprises 13 residues. The CDR3 DNA sequence: TGTGCCAGCAGTTCGATACAGGGGGCTCCCCCCCACTTT. Translating it yields CASSSIQGAPPHF.

The CDR3 protein is CASSSQGRGSGNTIYF. The CDR3 DNA is TGTGCCAGCTCGTCACAGGGTAGAGGCTCTGGAAACACCATATATTTT. V usage is TRBV18 and J usage is TRBJ1-3, with a weak D call TRBD1 (6 bases). Germline V gene sequence: CDR1 KGHSH, CDR2 LQKENI. The CDR3 covers 16 residues. V dropped 6 bases and J dropped 0 bases, with 15 bases sitting between them.

The chain carries TRBV5-6 and TRBJ2-3; 8 bases map to TRBD1. Trimming at V came to 1 base and at J to 0 bases, leaving 4 bases not matched to a gene. CDR3 size: 16 residues. The germline V gene encodes CDR1 SGHDT and CDR2 YYEEEE. The CDR3 reads CASSLSGGISTDTQYF. For the CDR3, the DNA is TGTGCCAGCAGCTTGTCAGGGGGCATAAGCACAGATACGCAGTATTTT.

The chain carries TRBV10-3 and TRBJ2-7; 10 nucleotides match TRBD1. This CDR3 region has 15 residues. CDR1 and CDR2 (germline): ENHRY, SYGVKD. Unmatched junction bases numbered 5, after V lost 2 bases and J lost 4 bases. CDR3 in amino acids: CAISEPDRGQYEQYF. For the CDR3, the DNA is TGTGCCATCAGTGAGCCCGACAGGGGGCAGTACGAGCAGTACTTC.

This rearrangement joins TRBV6-2 or TRBV6-3 to TRBJ2-7; TRBD1 agrees at 10 bases. The CDR3 totals 16 residues. Germline V gives CDR1 MNHEY, CDR2 SVGEGT. Trimming cost V 2 bases and J 2 bases; bases outside gene matches: 6. The CDR3 sequence is CASSYGTGAPTYEQYF. The CDR3 nucleotides read TGTGCCAGCAGTTACGGGACAGGGGCCCCCACCTACGAGCAGTACTTC.

The genes are TRBV7-2 and TRBJ2-7, with 10 bases aligning to TRBD1. From germline, CDR1 is SGHTA and CDR2 FQGNSA. The V gene end was trimmed by 5 bases and the J gene end by 2 bases; junction bases not matched to a gene: 3. The CDR3 has 14 residues. For the CDR3, the DNA is TGTGCCAGCAGCCTCGGACAGGGGGCCTACGAGCAGTACTTC. Translation gives CASSLGQGAYEQYF. The full variable domain, in which reference TRBV7-2 and TRBJ2-7 provide the parts outside the CDR3, is GAGVSQSPSNKVTEKGKDVELRCDPISGHTALYWYRQSLGQGLEFLIYFQGNSAPDKSGLPSDRFSAERTGGSVSTLTIQRTQQEDSAVYLCASSLGQGAYEQYFGPGTRLTVT.

This chain uses TRBV27 with TRBJ2-7; a weak D match, TRBD1 (6 bases). Germline V gene data show CDR1 as MNHEY and CDR2 as SMNVEV (reference sequence). CDR3 length: 15 residues. Trimming took off 2 bases at V and 3 bases at J, with 14 bases between the two ends. CDR3 sequence (DNA): TGTGCCAGCAGTTTACTAACGGGACAAGGCTACGAGCAGTACTTC. This translates into CASSLLTGQGYEQYF.

The chain has TRBV6-5 and TRBJ1-1, with 8 bases matching TRBD1. The CDR3 is 13 residues long. V lost 6 bases, J lost 0 bases, and 0 bases stayed unmatched. CDR1 and CDR2 from the germline V gene are MNHEY and SVGAGI. The CDR3 DNA is TGTGCCAGCAGGGACAGGGTGAACACTGAAGCTTTCTTT. It specifies CASRDRVNTEAFF.

The rearrangement links TRBV27 to TRBJ1-6, with 8 bases matching TRBD1. Germline V gene data show CDR1 as MNHEY and CDR2 as SMNVEV (reference sequence). The J segment lost 6 bases and the V segment lost 6 bases, leaving 7 bases of the junction unmatched. This CDR3 has 15 amino acids. The CDR3 DNA reads as TGTGCCAGCAGCTTACGACAGGGGACTAATTCACCCCTCCACTTT. Amino acids: CASSLRQGTNSPLHF.

This sequence joins TRBV9 and TRBJ2-1; 8 positions match TRBD2. The CDR3 contains 16 residues. From germline, CDR1 is SGDLS and CDR2 YYNGEE. V lost 2 bases, J lost 2 bases, and 6 bases stayed unmatched. CDR3 in DNA: TGTGCCAGCAGCGTTGGAGCGGGAGTCCCCTACAATGAGCAGTTCTTC. As protein: CASSVGAGVPYNEQFF.

The V call is TRBV6-5, the J call TRBJ2-7, with 7 bases aligning to TRBD1. The germline V gene has CDR1 MNHEY and CDR2 SVGAGI. CDR3 length equals 14 residues. After removal of 5 bases from V and 7 bases from J, the junction contained 11 bases not matched to a gene. CDR3 bases: TGTGCCAGCAGTATCTCGACAGGGCCGGGGGAGCAGTACTTC. Protein: CASSISTGPGEQYF.

This sequence joins TRBV19 and TRBJ1-1; D might be TRBD1 (5 bases). Between the trimmed V and J ends, which lost 3 bases and 1 base, there was a span of 9 bases. Looked up from germline, CDR1 is LNHDA and CDR2 is SQIVND (reference sequence). The CDR3 loop spans 14 amino acids. CDR3 nucleotide sequence: TGTGCCAGTAGTATGGGGGACTCGAACACTGAAGCTTTCTTT. This codes for CASSMGDSNTEAFF.

The CDR3: CASSPQRTSYEQYF. The CDR3, as DNA: TGTGCTTCATCCCCTCAGCGGACCTCCTACGAGCAGTACTTC. V is TRBV7-2 and J is TRBJ2-7; a weak D match, TRBD2 (5 bases). The germline CDR1 and CDR2 sequences are SGHTA and FQGNSA. The CDR3 is 14 residues long.

This sequence joins TRBV6-1 and TRBJ1-2, with D hard to call. The CDR3 is made up of 14 amino acids. Trimming cost V 4 bases and J 4 bases, with 13 bases left between them. In germline, CDR1 is MNHNS, CDR2 SASEGT. CDR3: CASSAREMGYGYTF. For the CDR3, the DNA is TGTGCCAGCAGTGCACGGGAGATGGGCTATGGCTACACCTTC.

This clone was recorded only once. The chain employs TRBV24-1 and TRBJ1-1, with a weak D call TRBD1 (5 bases). Trimming removed 2 bases from V and 1 base from J, with 10 bases in between. Germline V gene sequence: CDR1 KGHDR, CDR2 SFDVKD. The CDR3 is 15 amino acids. CDR3 sequence reads: CATSDSTVSNTEAFF. The DNA of the CDR3 is TGTGCCACCAGTGATTCGACAGTCTCGAACACTGAAGCTTTCTTT.

Details on this clone: A junction end diverges from the germline sequence, so it may reflect a read error. This chain connects TRBV18 to TRBJ2-2, with 12 bases lining up with TRBD2. From germline, CDR1 is KGHSH and CDR2 LQKENI. There are 16 residues in the CDR3. The CDR3 here is CASSTPGTSGTGELFF. The CDR3 bases are TGTGCCAGCTCAACACCCGGGACTAGCGGGACCGGGGAGCTGTTTTTT.

The CDR3 here is CASSSLWGGELDIQYF. The CDR3 DNA is TGTGCCAGCAGCTCTTTATGGGGGGGCGAATTGGACATTCAGTACTTC. V usage is TRBV5-6 and J usage is TRBJ2-4; TRBD2 is a possible D gene (7 bases). V dropped 3 bases and J dropped 8 bases, with 21 bases sitting between them. In germline, CDR1 is SGHDT, CDR2 YYEEEE. The CDR3 runs 16 residues.

The V and J genes are TRBV5-1 and TRBJ2-1; D possibly corresponds to TRBD1 (6 bases). V gave up 5 bases and J gave up 1 base, with 16 bases separating them. This CDR3 is built from 16 residues. CDR1 is SGHRS, CDR2 YFSETQ, per germline. The CDR3 nucleotides read TGCGCCAGCAGATCTTCAGGGGTCGGGTCCTACAATGAGCAGTTCTTC. This sequence encodes CASRSSGVGSYNEQFF.

V is TRBV2 and J is TRBJ2-1; D may be TRBD1 (6 bases). Germline values: CDR1 SNHLY, CDR2 FYNNEI. The CDR3 has 13 residues. V shed 2 bases and J shed 4 bases, with 6 bases lying between them. The CDR3 DNA sequence: TGTGCCAGCAGTGAACAGGGGTACAATGAGCAGTTCTTC. Its protein product is CASSEQGYNEQFF.

The chain uses TRBV6-1 and TRBJ1-1; tentative D call: TRBD1 (6 bases). Trimming pared 0 bases from V and 4 bases from J, leaving 12 bases between. Germline CDR1 MNHNS, CDR2 SASEGT. The CDR3 is made up of 15 amino acids. The DNA for the CDR3 is TGTGCCAGCAGTGAAGCTTGGGGGCGCATCACTGAAGCTTTCTTT. It specifies CASSEAWGRITEAFF.